What follows are 31 T cell receptor beta chains derived from one specimen sequenced in a study of control samples from healthy donors and cancer patients. Clones were sequenced by immunoSEQ multiplex PCR, and TCRdb holds only the in-frame ones, with some missing. The repertoire has about 2,000 clones, about 73% of them found once; the top ten carry roughly 11%. The source material was formalin-fixed, paraffin-embedded tissue. Receptors were obtained from a female donor with lung cancer.

This clone was found a few times. The chain recombines TRBV5-1 with TRBJ2-2; no reliable D call. V lost 2 bases to trimming and J lost 1 base, with 9 bases between them. Germline V gives CDR1 SGHRS, CDR2 YFSETQ. The CDR3 sequence is 15 residues long. The CDR3 spells CASSFLQKNTGELFF. The DNA for the CDR3 is TGCGCCAGCAGCTTTCTCCAAAAGAACACCGGGGAGCTGTTTTTT.

The chain uses TRBV7-8 and TRBJ2-7; TRBD1 matches 9 bases. V dropped 5 bases and J dropped 5; count of bases not matched to a gene: 7. The CDR3 is 14 residues long. Germline-derived CDR1 and CDR2 are SGHVS and FQNEAQ. CDR3 sequence reads: CASSVRDRVNEQYF. CDR3 nucleotides: TGTGCCAGCAGCGTCCGGGACAGGGTGAACGAGCAGTACTTC.

The CDR3 here is CASSYATSGRLYEQYF. The CDR3 DNA follows: TGTGCCAGCAGTTACGCCACTAGCGGGAGGTTGTACGAGCAGTACTTC. The chain combines TRBV6-2 or TRBV6-3 with TRBJ2-7; 12 bases fit TRBD2. The germline V gene encodes CDR1 MNHEY and CDR2 SVGEGT. This CDR3 is 16 amino acids long. V dropped 2 bases and J dropped 4; count of bases not matched to a gene: 6.

V and J are TRBV3-1 (or the pseudogene TRBV3-2) and TRBJ1-2; D is uncertain. Germline lookup yields CDR1 LGHDT and CDR2 YNNKEL (reference sequence). V was clipped by 5 bases and J by 8 bases, with 18 bases between them. The CDR3 loop spans 14 amino acids. CDR3 loop: CASSDKPGPFGYTF. The CDR3 bases are TGTGCCAGCAGCGACAAACCCGGTCCTTTCGGCTACACCTTC.

The rearrangement uses TRBV27 and TRBJ2-1; 8 bases are shared with TRBD2. J was trimmed by 7 bases and V by 3 bases; bases with no gene match: 8. The CDR3 totals 15 residues. Germline assignment: CDR1 MNHEY and CDR2 SMNVEV (reference sequence). As DNA, the CDR3 is TGTGCCAGCAGTTTTGGGAGCGGGAGTACGAATGAGCAGTTCTTC. Its protein product is CASSFGSGSTNEQFF.

The chain employs TRBV7-8 and TRBJ2-3, with 11 bases aligning to TRBD2. The germline gives CDR1 SGHVS, CDR2 FQNEAQ. There are 19 residues in the CDR3. J gave up 4 bases and V 2 bases, and 14 bases lay outside the gene matches. CDR3 in DNA: TGTGCCAGCAGCTTATTCGGTCTAGCGGGAGGCGGAGGGGCAGATACGCAGTATTTT. Amino acid sequence: CASSLFGLAGGGGADTQYF.

The chain links TRBV12-3 or TRBV12-4 to TRBJ1-6; D is unresolved. CDR3 length: 13 amino acids. V gave up 3 bases and J gave up 6 bases, with 6 bases separating them. The CDR3 coding sequence is TGTGCCAGCAGTTTTTCCAGTAATTCACCCCTCCACTTT. Amino acid sequence: CASSFSSNSPLHF.

The chain links TRBV3-1 (or the pseudogene TRBV3-2) to TRBJ1-3; D gene uncertain. Trimming removed 2 bases at V and 0 bases at J, with 8 bases between. The germline V gene has CDR1 LGHDT and CDR2 YNNKEL (reference sequence). The CDR3 consists of 15 residues. CDR3: CASSQSGFSGNTIYF. The CDR3 nucleotides read TGTGCCAGCAGCCAAAGCGGATTCTCTGGAAACACCATATATTTT.

The table lists this clone with a few counts. V is TRBV6-1 and J is TRBJ1-2, with 10 positions matching TRBD1. Germline-derived CDR1 and CDR2 are MNHNS and SASEGT. This CDR3 has 17 amino acids. Trimming at V came to 1 base and at J to 7 bases, leaving 12 bases not matched to a gene. CDR3 DNA: TGTGCCAGCAGTGAAGTGTTGAGGAGGGGGACAGGGGTTGGCTACACCTTC. Translated, it gives CASSEVLRRGTGVGYTF.

The chain employs TRBV6-5 and TRBJ2-1, with D perhaps TRBD2 (5 bases). Germline V gene sequence: CDR1 MNHEY, CDR2 SVGAGI. This CDR3 has 14 amino acids. The V and J ends lost 1 base and 4 bases respectively, with 8 bases between them. In DNA form, the CDR3 reads TGTGCCAGCAGTTACTTGCGGGTGTACAATGAGCAGTTCTTC. Its translation is CASSYLRVYNEQFF.

About this clone: One junction end does not reproduce the germline sequence, and a read error may be involved. The same CDR3 arises from other DNA sequences in this sample as well. The rearrangement links TRBV7-2 to TRBJ1-1, with D hard to call. The V gene's germline CDR1 is SGHTA and CDR2 FQGNSA. This CDR3 is built from 14 residues. This chain's CDR3 is CASSFLISNTEAFF. CDR3 sequence (DNA): TGTGCTAGCAGCTTTCTGATTTCGAACACTGAAGCTTTCTTT.

The chain has TRBV5-1 and TRBJ2-4; possibly TRBD1 for D (6 bases). The CDR3 runs 13 residues. V dropped 4 bases and J dropped 8 bases, with 13 bases sitting between them. Germline loops: CDR1 SGHRS, CDR2 YFSETQ. The CDR3 region has the DNA TGCGCCAGCAGCCCAAGGGGGACGGACATTCAGTACTTC. Translated, it gives CASSPRGTDIQYF. Full variable domain (outside the CDR3, taken from reference TRBV5-1 and TRBJ2-4): KAGVTQTPRYLIKTRGQQVTLSCSPISGHRSVSWYQQTPGQGLQFLFEYFSETQRNKGNFPGRFSGRQFSNSRSEMNVSTLELGDSALYLCASSPRGTDIQYFGAGTRLSVL.

This chain links TRBV30 with TRBJ2-7; D remains unclear. Germline V CDR1 and CDR2: GTSNPN, SVGIG (reference sequence). The CDR3 spans 15 residues. V was pared by 2 bases and J by 3 bases, with 17 bases between. The CDR3 loop is CAWSPPLVGGYEQYF. The CDR3 DNA reads as TGTGCCTGGAGTCCCCCTCTGGTTGGCGGCTACGAGCAGTACTTC. The variable domain in full, with the rest retrieved from reference TRBV30 and TRBJ2-7, is SQTIHQWPATLVQPVGSPLSLECTVEGTSNPNLYWYRQAAGRGLQLLFYSVGIGQISSEVPQNLSASRPQDRQFILSSKKLLLSDSGFYLCAWSPPLVGGYEQYFGPGTRLTVT.

This clone occurred a few times. The chain is built from TRBV7-9 and TRBJ1-4; tentative D call: TRBD1 (5 bases). Trimming cost V 7 bases and J 6 bases, with 18 bases left between them. The CDR3 has 15 residues. CDR1 SEHNR and CDR2 FQNEAQ come from the germline V gene (reference sequence). CDR3 amino acids: CASTISRGGDEKLFF. CDR3 nucleotides: TGTGCCAGCACCATAAGTCGGGGAGGGGATGAAAAACTGTTTTTT.

The V and J genes are TRBV19 and TRBJ2-7, with 7 nucleotides matching TRBD2. The CDR3 totals 16 residues. V shed 5 bases, J shed 0 bases, and the junction held 10 bases outside the gene matches. The germline gives CDR1 LNHDA, CDR2 SQIVND (reference sequence). CDR3 loop: CASSSLVRGFSYEQYF. The CDR3 bases are TGTGCCAGTAGTTCCCTTGTGCGGGGGTTCTCCTACGAGCAGTACTTC. Looking up the rest from reference TRBV19 and TRBJ2-7 gives the full variable domain: DGGITQSPKYLFRKEGQNVTLSCEQNLNHDAMYWYRQDPGQGLRLIYYSQIVNDFQKGDIAEGYSVSREKKESFPLTVTSAQKNPTAFYLCASSSLVRGFSYEQYFGPGTRLTVT.

CDR3: CASSSQRDTEAFF. In DNA, the CDR3 is TGTGCCAGCAGTTCTCAGAGGGACACTGAAGCTTTCTTT. The chain is built from TRBV27 and TRBJ1-1; no definite D call. This CDR3 comprises 13 residues. V was pared by 4 bases and J by 3 bases, with 9 bases between. CDR1 and CDR2 from the germline V gene are MNHEY and SMNVEV (reference sequence).

V and J are TRBV7-2 and TRBJ2-5; 9 bases are a match to TRBD1. With V trimmed by 6 bases and J by 4 bases, 6 bases remained unmatched. The CDR3 has 14 amino acids. Germline loops: CDR1 SGHTA, CDR2 FQGNSA. CDR3 protein: CASRPPGQGETQYF. In DNA, the CDR3 is TGTGCCAGCAGGCCCCCGGGACAGGGAGAGACCCAGTACTTC.

The chain recombines TRBV2 with TRBJ2-5; a weak D match, TRBD1 (5 bases). This CDR3 has 12 residues. Germline V gene data show CDR1 as SNHLY and CDR2 as FYNNEI. The V and J ends lost 6 bases and 7 bases respectively, with 12 bases between them. CDR3 loop: CASSEQARTQYF. CDR3 DNA: TGTGCCAGCAGCGAACAGGCCCGGACCCAGTACTTC. The variable domain in full, completed from reference TRBV2 and TRBJ2-5, reads EPEVTQTPSHQVTQMGQEVILRCVPISNHLYFYWYRQILGQKVEFLVSFYNNEISEKSEIFDDQFSVERPDGSNFTLKIRSTKLEDSAMYFCASSEQARTQYFGPGTRLLVL.

The CDR3 spells CASGSAGSLDEQFF. The CDR3 DNA reads as TGTGCCAGCGGGTCAGCAGGCTCGTTGGATGAGCAGTTCTTC. The genes are TRBV2 and TRBJ2-1; D unresolved. The CDR3 loop spans 14 amino acids. The V end lost 8 bases, the J end lost 8 bases, and 19 bases lay between the germline ends. Looked up from germline, CDR1 is SNHLY and CDR2 is FYNNEI.

The chain uses TRBV6-2 or TRBV6-3 and TRBJ2-7; no clear D gene. V lost 0 bases to trimming and J lost 7 bases, with 7 bases between them. Germline assignment: CDR1 MNHEY and CDR2 SVGEGT. The CDR3 is made up of 12 amino acids. The DNA of the CDR3 is TGTGCCAGCAGTTACTCGTTGGGGGAGCAGTACTTC. Translation: CASSYSLGEQYF.

The chain employs TRBV6-5 and TRBJ2-7; 9 bases align to TRBD1. The CDR3 totals 12 residues. The junction had 3 bases not matched to a gene; V was cut back by 10 bases and J by 2 bases. Germline values: CDR1 MNHEY, CDR2 SVGAGI. CDR3 protein: CATRTGAYEQYF. The CDR3 region has the DNA TGTGCCACCCGGACAGGGGCCTACGAGCAGTACTTC.

Details on this clone: Distinct nucleotide sequences in the sample also encode this CDR3. V usage is TRBV29-1 and J usage is TRBJ1-4, with 10 bases aligning to TRBD1. The V gene end was trimmed by 6 bases and the J gene end by 8 bases; junction bases not matched to a gene: 6. Germline V gives CDR1 SQVTM, CDR2 ANQGSEA. This CDR3 contains 13 residues. The CDR3 bases are TGCAGCGTGACAGGGGGCGGGGGGGAAAAACTGTTTTTT. Amino acid sequence: CSVTGGGGEKLFF.

The CDR3 DNA follows: TGTGCCAGCAGCTTCCCGGGTGGGAGGTACGAGCAGTACTTC. It specifies CASSFPGGRYEQYF. The gene calls are TRBV5-6 and TRBJ2-7, with D tentatively TRBD2 (6 bases). V gave up 2 bases and J gave up 4 bases, with 13 bases separating them. The CDR3 covers 14 residues. The germline V gene encodes CDR1 SGHDT and CDR2 YYEEEE.

The J gene is TRBJ1-1, the V gene TRBV9; D not certain. The length of the CDR3 is 14 residues. V lost 4 bases and J lost 7, with 17 bases in between. The germline CDR1 and CDR2 sequences are SGDLS and YYNGEE. The CDR3 nucleotides are TGTGCCAGCAGCCAAAGTAACACGAGGGTTGAAGCTTTCTTT. The encoded protein is CASSQSNTRVEAFF.

The chain uses TRBV28 and TRBJ2-7, with 8 bases lining up with TRBD1. The length of the CDR3 is 13 residues. V lost 6 bases, J lost 3 bases, and 4 bases stayed unmatched. Germline lookup yields CDR1 MDHEN and CDR2 SYDVKM. In DNA, the CDR3 is TGTGCCAGCAGAGGGACAGGCCTCTACGAGCAGTACTTC. Translated, it gives CASRGTGLYEQYF.

The count of this clone is one. V gene TRBV24-1 combines with J gene TRBJ2-1; TRBD2 aligns across 11 bases. The trim removed 9 bases at V and 2 bases at J, leaving 8 bases unmatched. In germline, CDR1 is KGHDR, CDR2 SFDVKD. The CDR3 consists of 16 residues. The CDR3, as DNA: TGTGCCACCGGACTAGCGGGTGTACCGGCCTACAATGAGCAGTTCTTC. It is translated as CATGLAGVPAYNEQFF.

J is TRBJ2-2 and V is TRBV24-1; D gene ambiguous. Per germline, CDR1 KGHDR and CDR2 SFDVKD. The length of the CDR3 is 15 residues. Trimming cost V 0 bases and J 7 bases, with 11 bases left between them. The CDR3 is CATSDLGRSSGELFF. CDR3 coding DNA: TGTGCCACCAGTGATTTGGGAAGGAGTAGCGGGGAGCTGTTTTTT.

This clone was seen a single time. The chain recombines TRBV18 with TRBJ1-4; D unclear. The germline V and J ends were trimmed by 1 base and 5 bases, with 5 bases remaining between them. The germline V gene has CDR1 KGHSH and CDR2 LQKENI. The CDR3 covers 13 residues. The CDR3 region has the DNA TGTGCCAGCTCACCACAGGAGAATGAAAAACTGTTTTTT. Encoded protein: CASSPQENEKLFF.

V is TRBV3-1 (or the pseudogene TRBV3-2) and J is TRBJ2-1; 9 bases fit TRBD2. The CDR3 totals 15 residues. Germline-derived CDR1 and CDR2 are LGHDT and YNNKEL (reference sequence). V was pared by 5 bases and J by 5 bases, with 7 bases of the junction left unmatched. CDR3 region: CASSAPGLANNEQFF. CDR3 sequence (DNA): TGTGCCAGCAGCGCCCCGGGACTAGCCAACAATGAGCAGTTCTTC.

The chain has TRBV24-1 and TRBJ2-2; TRBD2 is a possible D gene (6 bases). The CDR3 contains 14 residues. The ends were cut back, 4 bases at V and 4 bases at J, with 9 bases in the middle. CDR1 is KGHDR, CDR2 SFDVKD, per germline. The CDR3 here is CATSEAGSTGELFF. CDR3 in DNA: TGTGCCACCAGTGAGGCGGGGAGCACCGGGGAGCTGTTTTTT.

V and J are TRBV24-1 and TRBJ1-6; 8 nucleotides match TRBD1. The CDR3 has 13 residues. Trimming took 6 bases from V and 9 from J; bases not matched to a gene: 3. Germline assignment: CDR1 KGHDR and CDR2 SFDVKD. CDR3 DNA sequence: TGTGCCACCAGTCAGGGGGCGAGTTCACCCCTCCACTTT. It yields the protein CATSQGASSPLHF.